This T cell receptor (beta chain) was sequenced for a study of T cell responses to AZD1222 COVID-19 vaccine. The overall study: Pooled samples include second doses given at about 4 or 12 weeks.

This clone was seen once. TCRdb's table, derived via immunoSEQ multiplex PCR, lists solely in-frame clones and lacks some. The sample carries fewer than 85,000 clones, about 91% recorded once. The CDR3 covers 15 residues. The germline gives CDR1 ENHRY, CDR2 SYGVKD. Trimming took 6 bases from V and 4 from J; bases not matched to a gene: 6. The V gene is TRBV10-3, the J gene TRBJ2-1; 10 bases agree with TRBD1. This sequence was found in an adult in good health. Material: peripheral blood, obtained on day 0 of AZD1222 vaccination. CDR3 sequence reads: CAIRGQGSRYNEQFF. The CDR3 DNA follows: TGTGCCATCAGGGGACAGGGGTCCCGATACAATGAGCAGTTCTTC.